This T cell receptor beta chain was profiled in a study of human T cells and chemical hapten exposure. This clonotype has ten or more counts. The time point here: patch test 1, 2 weeks after DPC sensitization. Treatment described: therapeutic diphenylcyclopropenone sensitization with weekly scalp DPC. TCRdb redid the calling of the RACE reads with MiXCR, one entry per CDR3 protein. The sample records some 81,000 distinct CDR3 sequences, around 7.8% being singletons. Germline V gene data show CDR1 as SQVTM and CDR2 as ANQGSEA. CDR3 length: 13 amino acids. V gave up 4 bases and J gave up 4 bases, with 11 bases separating them.

The sequence was obtained from a woman aged 25 to 39 with alopecia areata. Some clones in this sample may be carry-over from other donors' samples. Sequenced material: whole blood, taken in connection with sensitization to the hapten diphenylcyclopropenone (DPC). The chain is built from TRBV29-1 and TRBJ1-5; unclear D gene. CDR3 residues: CSVGAGWNQPQHF. CDR3 in DNA: TGCAGCGTTGGTGCAGGTTGGAATCAGCCCCAGCATTTT.